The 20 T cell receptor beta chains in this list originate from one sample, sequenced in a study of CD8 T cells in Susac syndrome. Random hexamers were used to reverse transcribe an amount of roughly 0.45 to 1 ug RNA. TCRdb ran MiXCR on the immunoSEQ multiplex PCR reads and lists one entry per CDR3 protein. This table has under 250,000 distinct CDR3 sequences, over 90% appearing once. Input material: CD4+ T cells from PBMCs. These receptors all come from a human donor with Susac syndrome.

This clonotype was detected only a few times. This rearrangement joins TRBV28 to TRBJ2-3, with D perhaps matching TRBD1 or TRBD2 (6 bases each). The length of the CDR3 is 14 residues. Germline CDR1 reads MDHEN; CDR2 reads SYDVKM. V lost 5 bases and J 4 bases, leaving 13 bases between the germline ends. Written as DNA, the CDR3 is TGTGCCAGCAGTCCTACCGGGGGCCCAGATACGCAGTATTTT. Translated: CASSPTGGPDTQYF.

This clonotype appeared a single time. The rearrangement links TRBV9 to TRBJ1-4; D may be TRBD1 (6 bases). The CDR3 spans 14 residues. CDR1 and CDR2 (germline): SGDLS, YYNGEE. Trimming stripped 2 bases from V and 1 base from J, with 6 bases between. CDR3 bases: TGTGCCAGCAGCGTCAGGGGAACTAATGAAAAACTGTTTTTT. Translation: CASSVRGTNEKLFF.

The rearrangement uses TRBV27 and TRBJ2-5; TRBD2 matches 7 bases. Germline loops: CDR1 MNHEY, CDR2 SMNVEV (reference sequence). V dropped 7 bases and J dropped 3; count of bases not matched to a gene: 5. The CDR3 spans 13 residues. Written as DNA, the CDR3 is TGTGCCAGCACAGGACTAGGGGAAGAGACCCAGTACTTC. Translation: CASTGLGEETQYF.

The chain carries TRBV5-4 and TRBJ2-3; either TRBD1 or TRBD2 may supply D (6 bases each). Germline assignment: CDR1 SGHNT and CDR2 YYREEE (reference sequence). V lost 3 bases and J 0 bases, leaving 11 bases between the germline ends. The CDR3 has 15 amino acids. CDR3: CASSSGGRSTDTQYF. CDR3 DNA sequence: TGTGCCAGCAGCTCCGGGGGCCGGAGCACAGATACGCAGTATTTT. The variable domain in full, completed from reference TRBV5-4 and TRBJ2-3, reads ETGVTQSPTHLIKTRGQQVTLRCSSQSGHNTVSWYQQALGQGPQFIFQYYREEENGRGNFPPRFSGLQFPNYSSELNVNALELDDSALYLCASSSGGRSTDTQYFGPGTRLTVL.

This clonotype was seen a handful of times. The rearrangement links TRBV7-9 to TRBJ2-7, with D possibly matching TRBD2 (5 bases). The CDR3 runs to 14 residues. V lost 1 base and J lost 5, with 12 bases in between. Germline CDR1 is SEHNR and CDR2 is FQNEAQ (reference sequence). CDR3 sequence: CASSLGSDVNEQYF. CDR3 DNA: TGTGCCAGCAGCTTAGGTAGCGATGTCAACGAGCAGTACTTC.

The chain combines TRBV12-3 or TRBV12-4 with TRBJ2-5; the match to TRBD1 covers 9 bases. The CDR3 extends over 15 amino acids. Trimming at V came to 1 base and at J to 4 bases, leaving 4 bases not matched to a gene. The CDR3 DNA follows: TGTGCCAGCAGTTTAGGACAGGGGGAAGGAGAGACCCAGTACTTC. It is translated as CASSLGQGEGETQYF.

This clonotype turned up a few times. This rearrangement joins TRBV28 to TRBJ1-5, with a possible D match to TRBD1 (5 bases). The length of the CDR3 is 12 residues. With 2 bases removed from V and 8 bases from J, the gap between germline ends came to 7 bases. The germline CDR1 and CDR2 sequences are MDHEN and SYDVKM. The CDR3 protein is CASSLRGEPQHF. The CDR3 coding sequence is TGTGCCAGCAGTTTACGAGGGGAGCCCCAGCATTTT.

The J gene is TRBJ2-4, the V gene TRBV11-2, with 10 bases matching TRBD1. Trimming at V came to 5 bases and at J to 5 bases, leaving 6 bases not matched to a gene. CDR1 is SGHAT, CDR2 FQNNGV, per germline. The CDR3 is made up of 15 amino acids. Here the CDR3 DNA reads TGTGCCAGCAGCCGCACAGGACAGGGGGAAAACATTCAGTACTTC. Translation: CASSRTGQGENIQYF.

CDR3 nucleotide sequence: TGTGCCAGCAGGACGGACAGGCGTGCGGATGGCTACACCTTC. This translates into CASRTDRRADGYTF. The rearrangement uses TRBV12-3 or TRBV12-4 and TRBJ1-2; 7 nucleotides line up with TRBD1. The CDR3 length is 14 residues. The J segment lost 6 bases and the V segment lost 6 bases, leaving 10 bases of the junction unmatched.

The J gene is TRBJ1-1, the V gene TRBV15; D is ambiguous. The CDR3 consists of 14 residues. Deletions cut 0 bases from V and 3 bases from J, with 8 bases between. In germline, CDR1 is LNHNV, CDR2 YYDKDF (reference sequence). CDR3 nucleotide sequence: TGTGCCACCAGCAGAGATTTGGAGGACACTGAAGCTTTCTTT. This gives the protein CATSRDLEDTEAFF. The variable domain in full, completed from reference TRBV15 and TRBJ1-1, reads DAMVIQNPRYQVTQFGKPVTLSCSQTLNHNVMYWYQQKSSQAPKLLFHYYDKDFNNEADTPDNFQSRRPNTSFCFLDIRSPGLGDTAMYLCATSRDLEDTEAFFGQGTRLTVV.

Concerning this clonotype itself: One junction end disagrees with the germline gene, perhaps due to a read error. The CDR3: CASSRTMRSYGYTF. CDR3 nucleotides: TGCGCCAGCAGCCGAACCATGAGGAGCTATGGCTACACCTTC. The chain carries TRBV7-2 and TRBJ1-2; D gene unclear. The CDR3 length is 14 residues. Germline CDR1 SGHTA, CDR2 FQGNSA.

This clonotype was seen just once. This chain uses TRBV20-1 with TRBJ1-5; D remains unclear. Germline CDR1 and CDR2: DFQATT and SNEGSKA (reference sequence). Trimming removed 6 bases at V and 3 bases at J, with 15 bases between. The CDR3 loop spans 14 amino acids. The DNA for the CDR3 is TGCAGTGCCCACTTCTTATCTGACAATCAGCCCCAGCATTTT. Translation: CSAHFLSDNQPQHF.

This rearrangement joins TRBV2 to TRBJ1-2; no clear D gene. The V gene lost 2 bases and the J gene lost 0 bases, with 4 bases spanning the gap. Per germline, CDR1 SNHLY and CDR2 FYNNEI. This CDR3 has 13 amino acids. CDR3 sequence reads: CASSERPNYGYTF. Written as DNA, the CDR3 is TGTGCCAGCAGTGAAAGGCCTAACTATGGCTACACCTTC. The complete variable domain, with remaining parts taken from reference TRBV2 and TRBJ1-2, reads EPEVTQTPSHQVTQMGQEVILRCVPISNHLYFYWYRQILGQKVEFLVSFYNNEISEKSEIFDDQFSVERPDGSNFTLKIRSTKLEDSAMYFCASSERPNYGYTFGSGTRLTVV.

CDR3 nucleotide sequence: TGCAGTGCTAGAGTGGATGGGCCAGCCTATGGCTACACCTTC. It translates to CSARVDGPAYGYTF. The V and J genes are TRBV20-1 and TRBJ1-2; unclear D gene. The germline V gene encodes CDR1 DFQATT and CDR2 SNEGSKA (reference sequence). V was trimmed by 1 base and J by 4 bases, leaving 13 bases between them. This CDR3 is 14 amino acids long.

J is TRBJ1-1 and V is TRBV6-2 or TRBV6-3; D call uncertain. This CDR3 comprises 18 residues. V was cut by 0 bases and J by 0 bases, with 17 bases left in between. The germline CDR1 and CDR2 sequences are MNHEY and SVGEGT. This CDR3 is CASSYSTTREGLNTEAFF. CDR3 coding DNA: TGTGCCAGCAGTTACTCGACGACTCGGGAAGGGCTGAACACTGAAGCTTTCTTT.

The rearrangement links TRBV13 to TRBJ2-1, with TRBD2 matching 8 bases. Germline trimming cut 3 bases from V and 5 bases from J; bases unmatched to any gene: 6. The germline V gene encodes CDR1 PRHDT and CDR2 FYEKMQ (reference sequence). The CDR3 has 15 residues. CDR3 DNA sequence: TGTGCCAGCAGCTTCCCCGGGGGGGGAAACAATGAGCAGTTCTTC. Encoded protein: CASSFPGGGNNEQFF.

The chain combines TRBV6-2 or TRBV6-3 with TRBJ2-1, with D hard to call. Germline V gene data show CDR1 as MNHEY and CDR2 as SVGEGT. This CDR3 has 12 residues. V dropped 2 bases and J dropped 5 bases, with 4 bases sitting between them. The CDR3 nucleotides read TGTGCCAGCAGTTACAGTAACAATGAGCAGTTCTTC. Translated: CASSYSNNEQFF.

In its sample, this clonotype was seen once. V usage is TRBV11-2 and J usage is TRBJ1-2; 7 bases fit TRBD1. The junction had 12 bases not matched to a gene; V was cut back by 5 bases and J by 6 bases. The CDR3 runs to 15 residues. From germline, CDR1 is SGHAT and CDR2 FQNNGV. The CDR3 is CASSPDRATSHGYTF. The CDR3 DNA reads TGTGCCAGCAGCCCTGACAGGGCCACTAGCCATGGCTACACCTTC.

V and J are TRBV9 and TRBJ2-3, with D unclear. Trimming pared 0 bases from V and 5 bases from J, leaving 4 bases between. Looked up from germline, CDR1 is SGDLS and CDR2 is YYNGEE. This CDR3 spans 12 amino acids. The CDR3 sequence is CASSVAQDTQYF. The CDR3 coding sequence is TGTGCCAGCAGCGTAGCCCAAGATACGCAGTATTTT. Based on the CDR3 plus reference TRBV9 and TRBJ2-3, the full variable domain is DSGVTQTPKHLITATGQRVTLRCSPRSGDLSVYWYQQSLDQGLQFLIQYYNGEERAKGNILERFSAQQFPDLHSELNLSSLELGDSALYFCASSVAQDTQYFGPGTRLTVL.

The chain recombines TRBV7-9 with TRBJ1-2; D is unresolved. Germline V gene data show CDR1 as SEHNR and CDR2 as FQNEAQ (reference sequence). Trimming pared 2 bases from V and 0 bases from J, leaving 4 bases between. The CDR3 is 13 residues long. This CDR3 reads CASSLFANYGYTF. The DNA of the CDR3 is TGTGCCAGCAGCTTATTTGCTAACTATGGCTACACCTTC. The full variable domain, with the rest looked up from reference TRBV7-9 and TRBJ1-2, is DTGVSQNPRHKITKRGQNVTFRCDPISEHNRLYWYRQTLGQGPEFLTYFQNEAQLEKSRLLSDRFSAERPKGSFSTLEIQRTEQGDSAMYLCASSLFANYGYTFGSGTRLTVV.